This section outlines one T cell receptor (beta chain) sequence together with its context. Its antigen specificity is not known. Qualities for individual bases were not recorded, and no much larger clone is one base off. The source of the sample is a study of blood T cell repertoires in COVID-19 (dated by TCRdb to about 2020). Regarding the study in general: For ImmuneRACE Cohort 3, a participant was defined as recovered based on two consecutive negative NP/OP PCR tests, clearance by a healthcare professional, or resolution of symptoms. Samples covering the acute and convalescent phases of COVID-19 were provided by collaborators in the United States, Italy and Spain. The prospective study material was composed of cDNA or gDNA derived from T cells, B-cell-depleted T cells, or PBMCs. Subjects who had been exposed to COVID-19, were actively infected with it, or had recovered from it provided the deeply sampled blood TCRbeta repertoires that made up the dataset. The repertoires were released in a freely available public database intended as a resource for research on the immune response to SARS-CoV-2. Samples were obtained from the ongoing ImmuneRACE study (first 160 participants) and from 950 to 1,500 subjects provided by 6 global collaborators. Sample metadata almost always included a de-identified subject ID, COVID-19 status, age in years and sex. Where HLA class I and class II types were available, the types were taken from metadata supplied by the sample provider, not from assay-based typing. General study outcomes and caveats: The amount of clinical and demographic metadata varied by source and participant and was provided uncurated.

TCRbeta CDR3 regions were amplified from genomic DNA using the immunoSEQ Assay, a bias-controlled multiplex PCR. Concerning the study's data processing: Within the assay, amplification of reference gene primers was used to estimate how many nucleated cells each sample contained. Sequence reads were collapsed and filtered to measure the absolute abundance of every unique TCRbeta CDR3 rearrangement. Productive Simpson clonality was computed per sample as the square root of Simpson's diversity index over productive rearrangements. What TCRdb holds here is the immuneACCESS table cut down to in-frame rearrangements. Part of the clones is not present; checked against another copy, under half of the missing clones reflect an unresolved V gene, and the others are unexplained. V and J calls and clone size are as listed in that table; D and trimming were resolved from the DNA. In all, the sample holds approximately 240,000 clones, and 85% to 90% of those were seen once. Roughly 3.3% of the sample goes to the ten largest clones.

Counted from cysteine to phenylalanine, this CDR3 has 16 amino acids. Of all the DNA, just the CDR3 is kept, 48 bases in frame from base 1. Via the germline V gene, CDR1 is SGHRS and CDR2 YFSETQ. Between the V and J ends, shortened by 0 bases and 6 bases respectively, the junction contains 16 bases. Participants in the prospective study were aged roughly 18 to 100 years, lived in 20 to 25 United States geographic areas, and enrolled through a virtual design. In the prospective study, participants were assigned to cohorts based on the clinical history participants reported in a screening survey and a study questionnaire. Each participant in the prospective study had whole blood, serum and a nasopharyngeal or oropharyngeal swab collected by mobile phlebotomists. Participants in the prospective study had the option to provide additional blood draws and questionnaires over an approximately 2-month period. Blood samples from the prospective study were shipped frozen or at room temperature prior to DNA extraction.

The V and J genes are TRBV5-1 and TRBJ2-1; TRBD2 is a weak D gene call, 5 bases matching. This TCR was recovered from a woman in her forties or fifties in a cohort exposed to, infected with or recovered from COVID-19 (not recorded which). Sample: PBMCs or T cells enriched from blood (not recorded which). The CDR3 region reads CASSLARRGSFNEQFF. The DNA reads TGCGCCAGCAGCTTGGCCCGACGGGGATCTTTCAATGAGCAGTTCTTC. With the rest looked up from the reference TRBV5-1 and TRBJ2-1 genes rather than sequenced, the full variable domain is KAGVTQTPRYLIKTRGQQVTLSCSPISGHRSVSWYQQTPGQGLQFLFEYFSETQRNKGNFPGRFSGRQFSNSRSEMNVSTLELGDSALYLCASSLARRGSFNEQFFGPGTRLTVL.